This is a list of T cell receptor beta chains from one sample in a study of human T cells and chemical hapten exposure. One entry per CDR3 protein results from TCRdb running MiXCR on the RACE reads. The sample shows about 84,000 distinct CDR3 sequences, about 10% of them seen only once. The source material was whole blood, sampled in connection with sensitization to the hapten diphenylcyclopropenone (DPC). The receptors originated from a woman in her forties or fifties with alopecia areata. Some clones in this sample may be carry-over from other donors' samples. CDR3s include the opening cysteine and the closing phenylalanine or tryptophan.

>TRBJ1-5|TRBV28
CASSLGQGNQPQHF
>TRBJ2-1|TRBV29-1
CSVDIGQPSDEQFF
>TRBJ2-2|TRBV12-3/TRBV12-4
CASTRHTGELFF
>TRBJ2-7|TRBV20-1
CSASGSPLAYEQYF
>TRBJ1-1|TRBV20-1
CSAHRDMNTEAFF
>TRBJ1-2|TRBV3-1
CASTHSVRNGYTF
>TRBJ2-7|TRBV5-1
CASSAGQGRDEQYF
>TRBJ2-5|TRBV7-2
CASSLSVGYETQYF
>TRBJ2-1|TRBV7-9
CASSQGLGSEQFF
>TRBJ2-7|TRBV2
CASTGNTYEQYF
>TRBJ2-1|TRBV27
CASSSDLGNEQFF
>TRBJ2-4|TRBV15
CATSRDPAWASGGNIQYF
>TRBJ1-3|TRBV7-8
CASSRGGAQSGNTIYF
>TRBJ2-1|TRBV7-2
CASSLEGFVYNEQFF
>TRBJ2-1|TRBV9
CASSVPSGRAYNEQFF
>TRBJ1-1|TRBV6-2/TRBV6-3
CASSSIGRMNTEAFF